Shown below are 9 T cell receptor beta chains from a single sample sequenced in a study of T cells in Graves' hyperthyroidism and ophthalmopathy. Using RNA transcripts as the source, TCR beta CDR3 regions were amplified. HTBI primers drove first-round RT-PCR of the TCR CDR3. TCRdb fed the multiplex PCR reads into MiXCR, producing one record per CDR3 protein. The table has approximately 620,000 distinct CDR3 sequences, about 15% seen once. Specimen: blood. The source is a woman in her 30s with Graves' hyperthyroidism that later progressed to Graves' ophthalmopathy.

This clonotype was counted only a few times. The chain has TRBV25-1 and TRBJ1-6, with D perhaps matching TRBD1 (5 bases). V lost 11 bases and J 4 bases, leaving 24 bases between the germline ends. Germline CDR1 MGHDK, CDR2 SYGVNS. This CDR3 spans 17 amino acids. The CDR3 here is CAVTFIPGPVYNSPLHF. CDR3 nucleotides: TGTGCCGTAACATTCATCCCGGGACCCGTGTATAATTCACCCCTCCACTTT.

A few counts support this clonotype. This chain connects TRBV20-1 to TRBJ2-7, with 9 bases identical to TRBD2. CDR3 length equals 12 residues. The germline gives CDR1 DFQATT, CDR2 SNEGSKA (reference sequence). The J segment lost 2 bases and the V segment lost 7 bases, leaving 3 bases of the junction unmatched. CDR3 sequence: CSGLAETYEQYF. In DNA, the CDR3 is TGCAGTGGACTAGCGGAAACCTACGAGCAGTACTTC.

This clonotype was picked up many times. This chain uses TRBV7-2 with TRBJ1-1; possibly TRBD1 for D (5 bases). Between the trimmed V and J ends, which lost 6 bases and 2 bases, there was a span of 13 bases. This CDR3 spans 14 amino acids. Germline CDR1 reads SGHTA; CDR2 reads FQGNSA. Here the CDR3 DNA reads TGTGCCAGCAGAGCCGGGGGGGTTAACACTGAAGCTTTCTTT. Translated: CASRAGGVNTEAFF.

A few counts support this clonotype. J is TRBJ2-1 and V is TRBV4-2, with 7 bases that match TRBD1. CDR1 is LGHNA and CDR2 is YNFKEQ in the germline V gene. J lost 9 bases, V lost 1 base, and 9 bases had no gene match. CDR3 length: 15 residues. CDR3 sequence: CASSQAGPNRGEQFF. CDR3 sequence (DNA): TGTGCCAGCAGCCAAGCGGGTCCGAACAGGGGTGAGCAGTTCTTC.

This clonotype was detected a few times. The chain combines TRBV7-2 with TRBJ1-3; no firm D call. The germline V and J ends were trimmed by 4 bases and 3 bases, with 7 bases remaining between them. The germline gives CDR1 SGHTA, CDR2 FQGNSA. The CDR3 totals 13 residues. CDR3 sequence (DNA): TGTGCCAGCAGCTCGATTCTTGGAAACACCATATATTTT. Its protein is CASSSILGNTIYF.

The J gene is TRBJ2-5, the V gene TRBV25-1; a possible D gene is TRBD1 (5 bases). This CDR3 has 14 residues. Germline V gene data show CDR1 as MGHDK and CDR2 as SYGVNS. The V end was cut by 2 bases, the J end by 2 bases, with 9 bases between. CDR3 loop: CASSEPTGQETQYF. The CDR3 region has the DNA TGTGCCAGCAGTGAACCCACAGGACAAGAGACCCAGTACTTC.

At least ten counts were recorded for this clonotype. The rearrangement uses TRBV7-2 and TRBJ2-5; no clear D. Deletions cut 3 bases from V and 0 bases from J, with 8 bases between. This CDR3 region has 14 residues. Per germline, CDR1 SGHTA and CDR2 FQGNSA. The CDR3 DNA reads TGTGCCAGCAGCTTTCAGGCAAACCAAGAGACCCAGTACTTC. Translating it yields CASSFQANQETQYF.

Only one count was recorded for this clonotype. A much larger clone differs from this one at a single base, so this may be a read error. The chain employs TRBV28 and TRBJ1-1; 8 bases map to TRBD1. Germline V CDR1 and CDR2: MDHEN, SYDVKM. The trim removed 4 bases at V and 2 bases at J, leaving 9 bases unmatched. This CDR3 comprises 16 residues. The CDR3 loop is CASSYRTGTVNTEAFF. DNA for the CDR3: TGTGCCAGCAGTTATCGGACAGGGACAGTTAACACTGAAGCTTTCTTT. Variable domain in full (rest from reference TRBV28 and TRBJ1-1): DVKVTQSSRYLVKRTGEKVFLECVQDMDHENMFWYRQDPGLGLRLIYFSYDVKMKEKGDIPEGYSVSREKKERFSLILESASTNQTSMYLCASSYRTGTVNTEAFFGQGTRLTVV.

As concerns this clonotype: One junction end disagrees with the germline gene, perhaps due to a read error. The chain recombines TRBV7-7 with TRBJ1-2, with 7 bases matching TRBD1. Germline V lookup: CDR1 SSHAT, CDR2 FNYEAQ (reference sequence). The CDR3 consists of 13 residues. CDR3 DNA sequence: TGTGCTAGCAGCTCTTCGACAGGGCTTGGCTACACCTTC. Translating it yields CASSSSTGLGYTF.